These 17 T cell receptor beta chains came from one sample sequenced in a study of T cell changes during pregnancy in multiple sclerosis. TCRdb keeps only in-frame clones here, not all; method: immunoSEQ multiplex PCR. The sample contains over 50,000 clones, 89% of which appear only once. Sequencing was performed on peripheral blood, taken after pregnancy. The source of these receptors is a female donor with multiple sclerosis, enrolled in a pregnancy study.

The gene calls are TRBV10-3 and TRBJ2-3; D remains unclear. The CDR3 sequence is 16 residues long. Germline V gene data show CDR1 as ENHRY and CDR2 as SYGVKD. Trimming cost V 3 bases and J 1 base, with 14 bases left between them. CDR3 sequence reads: CAISDTLSGGTDTQYF. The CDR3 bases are TGTGCCATCAGTGATACCCTCAGTGGTGGCACAGATACGCAGTATTTT.

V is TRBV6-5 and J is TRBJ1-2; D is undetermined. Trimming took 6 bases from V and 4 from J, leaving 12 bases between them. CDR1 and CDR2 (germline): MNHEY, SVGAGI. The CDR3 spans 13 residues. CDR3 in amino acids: CASRPGVAYGYTF. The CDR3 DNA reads TGTGCCAGCAGACCCGGGGTGGCCTATGGCTACACCTTC.

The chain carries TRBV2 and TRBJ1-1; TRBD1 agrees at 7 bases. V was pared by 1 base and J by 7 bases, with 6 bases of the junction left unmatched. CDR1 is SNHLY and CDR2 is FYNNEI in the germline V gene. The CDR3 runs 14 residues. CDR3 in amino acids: CASSEDPGTVEAFF. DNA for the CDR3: TGTGCCAGCAGTGAAGACCCCGGGACAGTTGAAGCTTTCTTT.

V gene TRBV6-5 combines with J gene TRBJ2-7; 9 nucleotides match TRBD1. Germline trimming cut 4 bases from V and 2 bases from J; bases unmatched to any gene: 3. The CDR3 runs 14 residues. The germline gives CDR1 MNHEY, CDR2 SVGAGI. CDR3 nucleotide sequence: TGTGCCAGCAGTTTTGGACAGGGGACCTACGAGCAGTACTTC. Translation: CASSFGQGTYEQYF.

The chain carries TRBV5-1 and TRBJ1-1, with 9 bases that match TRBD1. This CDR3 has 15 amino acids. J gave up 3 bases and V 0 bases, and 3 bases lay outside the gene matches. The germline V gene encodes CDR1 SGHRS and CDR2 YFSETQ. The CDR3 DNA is TGCGCCAGCAGCTTGGGGGACAGGGAGGACACTGAAGCTTTCTTT. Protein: CASSLGDREDTEAFF. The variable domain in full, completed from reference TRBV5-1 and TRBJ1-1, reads KAGVTQTPRYLIKTRGQQVTLSCSPISGHRSVSWYQQTPGQGLQFLFEYFSETQRNKGNFPGRFSGRQFSNSRSEMNVSTLELGDSALYLCASSLGDREDTEAFFGQGTRLTVV.

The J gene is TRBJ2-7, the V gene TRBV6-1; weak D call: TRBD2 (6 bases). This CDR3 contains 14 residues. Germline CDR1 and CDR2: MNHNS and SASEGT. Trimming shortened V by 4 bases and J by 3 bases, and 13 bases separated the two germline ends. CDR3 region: CASSVAEEGYEQYF. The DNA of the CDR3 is TGTGCCAGCAGTGTCGCCGAGGAGGGCTACGAGCAGTACTTC.

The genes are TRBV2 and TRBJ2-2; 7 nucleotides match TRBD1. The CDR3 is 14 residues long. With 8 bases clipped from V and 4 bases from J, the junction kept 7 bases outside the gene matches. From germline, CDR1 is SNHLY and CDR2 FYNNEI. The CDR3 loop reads CASVLPGGTGELFF. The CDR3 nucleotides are TGTGCCAGCGTATTACCAGGGGGCACCGGGGAGCTGTTTTTT.

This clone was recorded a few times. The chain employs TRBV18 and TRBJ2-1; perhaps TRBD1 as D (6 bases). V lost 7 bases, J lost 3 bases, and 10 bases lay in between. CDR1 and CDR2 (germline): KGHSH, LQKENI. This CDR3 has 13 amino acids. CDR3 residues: CASFLDSYNEQFF. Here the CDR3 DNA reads TGTGCCAGCTTCCTGGACAGCTACAATGAGCAGTTCTTC.

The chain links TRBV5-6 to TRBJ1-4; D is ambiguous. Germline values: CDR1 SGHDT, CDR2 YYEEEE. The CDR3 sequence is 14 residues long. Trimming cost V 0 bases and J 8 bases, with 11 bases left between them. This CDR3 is CASSLGGLEEKLFF. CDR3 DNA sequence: TGTGCCAGCAGCTTGGGAGGGCTGGAGGAAAAACTGTTTTTT.

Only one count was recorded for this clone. CDR3 in DNA: TGTGCCAGCAGTGTCCGGGACAGGGTACTTAATGAAAAACTGTTTTTT. Translating it yields CASSVRDRVLNEKLFF. This chain connects TRBV6-1 to TRBJ1-4, with TRBD1 matching over 9 bases. Germline V gene lookup returns CDR1 MNHNS and CDR2 SASEGT. The length of the CDR3 is 16 residues. V lost 4 bases to trimming and J lost 4 bases; unmatched junction nucleotides: 7.

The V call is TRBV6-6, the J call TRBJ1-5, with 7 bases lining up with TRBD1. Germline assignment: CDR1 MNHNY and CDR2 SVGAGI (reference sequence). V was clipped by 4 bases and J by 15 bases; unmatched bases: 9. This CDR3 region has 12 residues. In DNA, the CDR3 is TGTGCCAGCAGTTCCCTAGCCGGGGACAGGCATTTT. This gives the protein CASSSLAGDRHF.

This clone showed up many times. The CDR3 region is CASSPGTSGVDEQFF. The CDR3 DNA follows: TGTGCCAGCAGTCCCGGGACTAGCGGGGTGGATGAGCAGTTCTTC. This sequence joins TRBV6-4 and TRBJ2-1; 13 bases match TRBD2. The CDR3 spans 15 residues. Germline trimming cut 5 bases from V and 8 bases from J; bases unmatched to any gene: 6. Germline CDR1 reads MRHNA; CDR2 reads SNTAGT.

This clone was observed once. The CDR3: CASSQDLGASPYNSPLHF. The CDR3 DNA reads TGCGCCAGCAGCCAAGATTTGGGGGCGAGTCCCTATAATTCACCCCTCCACTTT. The chain has TRBV4-3 and TRBJ1-6; maybe TRBD1 (6 bases). Germline lookup yields CDR1 LGHNA and CDR2 YSLEER. This CDR3 comprises 18 residues. Trimming shortened V by 0 bases and J by 2 bases, and 14 bases separated the two germline ends.

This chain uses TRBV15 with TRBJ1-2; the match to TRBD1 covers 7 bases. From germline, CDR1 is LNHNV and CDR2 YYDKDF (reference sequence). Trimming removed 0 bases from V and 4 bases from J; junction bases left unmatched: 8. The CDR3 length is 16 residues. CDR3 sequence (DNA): TGTGCCACCAGCAGAGATGGGTGGGACAGTCCCTATGGCTACACCTTC. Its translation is CATSRDGWDSPYGYTF.

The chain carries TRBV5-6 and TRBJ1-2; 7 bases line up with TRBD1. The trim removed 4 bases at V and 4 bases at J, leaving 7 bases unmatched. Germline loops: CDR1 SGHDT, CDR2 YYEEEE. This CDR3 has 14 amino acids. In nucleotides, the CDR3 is TGTGCCAGCAGCATCGGGACAGTCCTCTATGGCTACACCTTC. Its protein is CASSIGTVLYGYTF.

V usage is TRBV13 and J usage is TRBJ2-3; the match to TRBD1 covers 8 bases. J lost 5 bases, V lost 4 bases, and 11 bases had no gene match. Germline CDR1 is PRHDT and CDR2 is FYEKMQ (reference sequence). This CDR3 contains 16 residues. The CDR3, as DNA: TGTGCCAGCAGCTCAACACGACAGGGGAGTGAAGATACGCAGTATTTT. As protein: CASSSTRQGSEDTQYF.

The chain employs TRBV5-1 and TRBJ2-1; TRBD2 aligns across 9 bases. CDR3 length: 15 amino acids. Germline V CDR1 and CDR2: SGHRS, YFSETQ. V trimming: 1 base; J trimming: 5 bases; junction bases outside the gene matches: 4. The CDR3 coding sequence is TGCGCCAGCAGCTTGTACGGCGGGGGGGACAATGAGCAGTTCTTC. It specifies CASSLYGGGDNEQFF. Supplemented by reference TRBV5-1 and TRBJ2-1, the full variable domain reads KAGVTQTPRYLIKTRGQQVTLSCSPISGHRSVSWYQQTPGQGLQFLFEYFSETQRNKGNFPGRFSGRQFSNSRSEMNVSTLELGDSALYLCASSLYGGGDNEQFFGPGTRLTVL.